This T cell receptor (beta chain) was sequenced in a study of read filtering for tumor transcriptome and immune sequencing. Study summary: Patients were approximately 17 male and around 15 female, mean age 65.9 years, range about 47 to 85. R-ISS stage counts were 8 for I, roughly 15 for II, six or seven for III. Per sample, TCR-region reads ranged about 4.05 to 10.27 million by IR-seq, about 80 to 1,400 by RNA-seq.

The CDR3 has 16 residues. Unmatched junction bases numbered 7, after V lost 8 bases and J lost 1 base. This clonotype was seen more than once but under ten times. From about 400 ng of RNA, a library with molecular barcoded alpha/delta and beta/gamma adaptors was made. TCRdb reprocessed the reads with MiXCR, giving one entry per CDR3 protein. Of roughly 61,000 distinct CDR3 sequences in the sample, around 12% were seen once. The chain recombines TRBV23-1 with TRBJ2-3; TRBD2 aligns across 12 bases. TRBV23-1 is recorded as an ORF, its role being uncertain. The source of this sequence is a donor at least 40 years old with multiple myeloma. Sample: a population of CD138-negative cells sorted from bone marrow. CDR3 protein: CASRPWTSGGTDTQYF. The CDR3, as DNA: TGCGCCAGCCGACCATGGACTAGCGGGGGCACAGATACGCAGTATTTT.